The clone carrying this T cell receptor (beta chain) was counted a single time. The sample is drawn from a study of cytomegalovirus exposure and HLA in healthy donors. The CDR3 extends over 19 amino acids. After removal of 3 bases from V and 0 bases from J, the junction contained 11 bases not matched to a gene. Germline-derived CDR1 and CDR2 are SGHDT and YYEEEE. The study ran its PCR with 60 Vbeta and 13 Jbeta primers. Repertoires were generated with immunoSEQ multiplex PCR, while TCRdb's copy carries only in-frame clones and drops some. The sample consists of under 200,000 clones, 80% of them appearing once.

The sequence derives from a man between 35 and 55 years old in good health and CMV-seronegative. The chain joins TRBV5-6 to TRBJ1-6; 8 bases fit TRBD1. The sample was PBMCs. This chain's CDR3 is CASSWTGPLLSSYNSPLHF. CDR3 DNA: TGTGCCAGCAGCTGGACAGGGCCCTTGCTAAGCTCCTATAATTCACCCCTCCACTTT.